A selection of T cell receptor beta chains follows, all from one sample in a study of control samples from healthy donors and cancer patients. Using immunoSEQ multiplex PCR, the repertoire was profiled, and TCRdb retains in-frame clones only, with some absent. The table has roughly 190,000 clones, around 92% seen once; the top ten hold approximately 1.6%. Sequencing input: blood. The receptor set was obtained from a woman in her 30s in good health. The CDR3 runs from the conserved cysteine through the conserved F or W. The D gene is left open where the match is weak. Not all rows give a size; the values are once, few, many and, for expanded clones, a class.

CDR3 DNA	CDR3 protein	D gene	V gene	J gene	clone size
TGTGCCAGCAGCTCCCTTAATCAGCCCCAGCATTTT	CASSSLNQPQHF	-	TRBV5-6	TRBJ1-5	-
TGTGCCAGCAGCGAAACTAGCGGGGGGGCAGATACGCAGTATTTT	CASSETSGGADTQYF	TRBD2	TRBV6-6	TRBJ2-3	-
TGTGCCAGCAGTTTCGGGACAGGGGGGGACACTGAAGCTTTCTTT	CASSFGTGGDTEAFF	TRBD1	TRBV6-2/TRBV6-3	TRBJ1-1	-
TGTGCCAGCAGATACGACAGGGGGGCCAACGTCCTGACTTTC	CASRYDRGANVLTF	-	TRBV7-9	TRBJ2-6	-
TGCGCCAGCAGCCAAGGACGTAGCTCCTACGAGCAGTACTTC	CASSQGRSSYEQYF	-	TRBV4-3	TRBJ2-7	-
TGTGCCAGCAGTAGGGCCTATGGCTACACCTTC	CASSRAYGYTF	-	TRBV28	TRBJ1-2	-
TGTGCCAGCAGTTTATATAGCAACTATGGCTACACCTTC	CASSLYSNYGYTF	-	TRBV28	TRBJ1-2	-
TGTGCCAGCAGCCCGGACAGGAATTATGGCTACACCTTC	CASSPDRNYGYTF	TRBD1	TRBV7-3	TRBJ1-2	-
TGTGCCAGCAGCTTCACAGGGAGCGGCAATCAGCCCCAGCATTTT	CASSFTGSGNQPQHF	-	TRBV7-9	TRBJ1-5	-
TGTGCCAGCAGCCCGGACAGGGGAGGTCAGCCCCAGCATTTT	CASSPDRGGQPQHF	TRBD1	TRBV3-1/TRBV3-2	TRBJ1-5	-
TGTGCCAGCACCTCAGTGTCTTTCTACGAGCAGTACTTC	CASTSVSFYEQYF	-	TRBV21-1	TRBJ2-7	-
TGTGCCAGCAGTCCAGGACAGTACCGTGAAGCTTTCTTT	CASSPGQYREAFF	-	TRBV28	TRBJ1-1	-
TGTGCCAGTAGTGAGGGACAGGTGAACACTGAAGCTTTCTTT	CASSEGQVNTEAFF	TRBD1	TRBV19	TRBJ1-1	once
TGTGCCAGCAGTGCCTTTAGCGGGAGGAACACAGATACGCAGTATTTT	CASSAFSGRNTDTQYF	TRBD2	TRBV2	TRBJ2-3	-
TGTGCCAGCACCACTCGGGACAGTTACAATGAGCAGTTCTTC	CASTTRDSYNEQFF	TRBD1	TRBV9	TRBJ2-1	-
TGTGCCAGCGGCGGGGGGGCCTACGAGCAGTACTTC	CASGGGAYEQYF	TRBD2	TRBV7-2	TRBJ2-7	-
TGTGCTAGCAGCTTATCCGGACTAGACTACAATGAGCAGTTCTTC	CASSLSGLDYNEQFF	TRBD2	TRBV7-7	TRBJ2-1	many
TGTGCCAGCAGCGGACAGGGGGCGCGGAATTCACCCCTCCACTTT	CASSGQGARNSPLHF	TRBD1	TRBV7-9	TRBJ1-6	-
TGTGCCAGCAGCTTGGCGTTAGCAGACGGGGAGCTGTTTTTT	CASSLALADGELFF	-	TRBV5-6	TRBJ2-2	few
TGTGCCAGCTCTTTCGCAGGGGTCTTTGAAGCTTTCTTT	CASSFAGVFEAFF	-	TRBV28	TRBJ1-1	once
TGTGCCAGCAGCTTTGGACAGGGAAACACCATATATTTT	CASSFGQGNTIYF	-	TRBV7-2	TRBJ1-3	-
TGCGCCAGCAGCCAAGATGGCTACGAGCAGTACTTC	CASSQDGYEQYF	-	TRBV4-1	TRBJ2-7	-
TGTGCCAGCTTCCGGGACGGGGGCTACGAGCAGTACTTC	CASFRDGGYEQYF	-	TRBV6-5	TRBJ2-7	-
TGTGCCAGCAGCGCCACAGGAAGCACAGATACGCAGTATTTT	CASSATGSTDTQYF	-	TRBV9	TRBJ2-3	-
TGTGCCAGCAGTGAAGGGCGGGGGCTTGGCTACACCTTC	CASSEGRGLGYTF	-	TRBV6-1	TRBJ1-2	-
TGTGCCAGCAGCAAAGGGAGACTAGCGGGGGAGACCCAGTACTTC	CASSKGRLAGETQYF	TRBD2	TRBV11-2	TRBJ2-5	-
TGTGCCAGCAGCCAACCGGAGTACAATGAGCAGTTCTTC	CASSQPEYNEQFF	-	TRBV3-1/TRBV3-2	TRBJ2-1	-
TGTGCCAGCAGTTTAACAGGGCCCTTGAACACTGAAGCTTTCTTT	CASSLTGPLNTEAFF	-	TRBV28	TRBJ1-1	-
TGTGCCTGGAGCCGCGGGACAGGAATTCTCGAGCAGTACTTC	CAWSRGTGILEQYF	TRBD1	TRBV30	TRBJ2-7	-
TGTGCCAGCAGCTTACCGGGACTAGCGGGGAATACGCAGTATTTT	CASSLPGLAGNTQYF	TRBD2	TRBV11-2	TRBJ2-3	-
TGTGCCAGCAGTTACGGGACGTACTCTGGAAACACCATATATTTT	CASSYGTYSGNTIYF	-	TRBV6-5	TRBJ1-3	-
TGTGCCACCAGCAGTCGACAGCCCTCCTATAATTCACCCCTCCACTTT	CATSSRQPSYNSPLHF	-	TRBV15	TRBJ1-6	-
TGTGCCAGCAGACAGGGGAGGAACACTGAAGCTTTCTTT	CASRQGRNTEAFF	TRBD1	TRBV6-5	TRBJ1-1	-
TGCGCCAGCAGCTTCCAGGGGGTGATCACCTACGAGCAGTACTTC	CASSFQGVITYEQYF	TRBD1	TRBV5-1	TRBJ2-7	-
TGTGCCATCAGTGGGACTAGCAGGGGCCCAGATACGCAGTATTTT	CAISGTSRGPDTQYF	TRBD2	TRBV10-3	TRBJ2-3	-
TGTGCCACTAATAGCAGGAACAATGAGCAGTTCTTC	CATNSRNNEQFF	-	TRBV19	TRBJ2-1	-
TGTGCCAGCAGCCAGGGACAGGGGGGGGAAAAACTGTTTTTT	CASSQGQGGEKLFF	TRBD1	TRBV11-1	TRBJ1-4	-
TGTGCCAGCAGCTTACGGGGGGGCACAGATACGCAGTATTTT	CASSLRGGTDTQYF	TRBD2	TRBV7-9	TRBJ2-3	-
TGTGCCAGCAGTTCGACAGGGGACAATCAGCCCCAGCATTTT	CASSSTGDNQPQHF	TRBD1	TRBV28	TRBJ1-5	-
TGTGCCAGCAGCTTAAGGACCTACTCTAATGAAAAACTGTTTTTT	CASSLRTYSNEKLFF	-	TRBV5-6	TRBJ1-4	-
TGTGCCAGCAGCCGGACACCGAACACCGGGGAGCTGTTTTTT	CASSRTPNTGELFF	-	TRBV27	TRBJ2-2	once
TGCGCCAGCAGCCAGGCAAGCGAGCAGTACTTC	CASSQASEQYF	-	TRBV4-1	TRBJ2-7	few
TGTGCCAGCAGCCCAGGGGCGACTTCTAATGAAAAACTGTTTTTT	CASSPGATSNEKLFF	-	TRBV6-5	TRBJ1-4	once
TGTGCCAGCAGCTCCGACAGGCAGATCTACAATGAGCAGTTCTTC	CASSSDRQIYNEQFF	-	TRBV7-6	TRBJ2-1	-
TGTGCCAACCGGGACACCAAGCAGTACTTC	CANRDTKQYF	-	TRBV3-1/TRBV3-2	TRBJ2-7	-
TGTGCCAGCAGCGTAGGGCAGACTAGTAATGAAAAACTGTTTTTT	CASSVGQTSNEKLFF	-	TRBV9	TRBJ1-4	-
TGTGCCAGTAGTATGGGACTTAGCACAGATACGCAGTATTTT	CASSMGLSTDTQYF	-	TRBV19	TRBJ2-3	-
TGTGCCACCAGCACAGGGCTTGCTAGCAATCAGCCCCAGCATTTT	CATSTGLASNQPQHF	-	TRBV15	TRBJ1-5	-
TGTGCCAGCAGCTTGGAAGGGCAGGGCGGCCCCTATGGCTACACCTTC	CASSLEGQGGPYGYTF	-	TRBV5-6	TRBJ1-2	-
TGTGCCAGCAACAGCCCTGGAAACACCATATATTTT	CASNSPGNTIYF	-	TRBV25-1	TRBJ1-3	once
TGTGCCAGCAGCCAAGGGGCAGATACGCAGTATTTT	CASSQGADTQYF	-	TRBV3-1/TRBV3-2	TRBJ2-3	-
TGTGCCAGCAGCTTATCCAGCAGCAATCAGCCCCAGCATTTT	CASSLSSSNQPQHF	-	TRBV7-2	TRBJ1-5	once
TGTGCCAGCAGTTACGGCAACTACTATGGCTACACCTTC	CASSYGNYYGYTF	-	TRBV6-2/TRBV6-3	TRBJ1-2	-
TGTGCCAGCAGCCCCGGGACAGGGGCCTACGAGCAGTACTTC	CASSPGTGAYEQYF	TRBD1	TRBV11-3	TRBJ2-7	-
TGTGCCAGCTCGCCGGGACAGGGGAATTCACCCCTCCACTTT	CASSPGQGNSPLHF	TRBD1	TRBV18	TRBJ1-6	once